The sample holds one count of the clone carrying this T cell receptor (beta chain). The antigen is undetermined. The sample is drawn from a study of T and B cells in COVID-19 patients. Study-wide context: Peripheral blood came from COVID-19 patients with active infection or after recovery. Nine tenths of the roughly 20 active-infection patients had comorbidities associated with unfavorable COVID-19 outcome.

Each TRB amplification used roughly 250-550 ng of genomic DNA from blood. BIOMED2 TRB-A/B primer pools were used in multiplex TRB PCR. TCRdb recomputed calls from the multiplex PCR reads with MiXCR, one row per CDR3 protein. The data hold 24,000 or so distinct CDR3 sequences, with 30% to 35% observed a single time. Germline-derived CDR1 and CDR2 are DFQATT and SNEGSKA (reference sequence). Unmatched junction bases numbered 12, after V lost 6 bases and J lost 1 base. This CDR3 has 16 residues. Study results and caveats: Sorted SARS-CoV-2-responsive or tetramer+ T cells and CD4+, regulatory and CD8+ subsets were not yet sequenced. Few blood samples existed from mildly ill patients during symptoms or early in severe cases.

The specimen was blood. This sequence joins TRBV20-1 and TRBJ2-3; 8 bases are shared with TRBD1. This receptor was identified in a human donor who had recovered from COVID-19. CDR3 sequence: CSAEADRGEGTDTQYF. The DNA of the CDR3 is TGCAGTGCAGAAGCTGACAGGGGCGAAGGCACAGATACGCAGTATTTT.